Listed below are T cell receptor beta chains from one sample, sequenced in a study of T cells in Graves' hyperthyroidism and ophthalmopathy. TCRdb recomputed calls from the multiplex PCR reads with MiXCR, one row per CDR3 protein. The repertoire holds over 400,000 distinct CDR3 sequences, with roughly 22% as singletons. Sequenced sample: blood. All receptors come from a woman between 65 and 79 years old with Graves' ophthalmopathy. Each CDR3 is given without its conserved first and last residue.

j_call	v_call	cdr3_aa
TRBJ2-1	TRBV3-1	ASSLSAGLAGVYNEQF
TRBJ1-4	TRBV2	ASRRTGTNANEKLF
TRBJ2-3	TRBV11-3	ASSRGLAPDTQY
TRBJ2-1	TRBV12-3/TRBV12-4	ASSPGTSSNEQF
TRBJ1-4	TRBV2	ASSEGRDRSEKLF
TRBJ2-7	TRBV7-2	ASSQTSGSYEQY
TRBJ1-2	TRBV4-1	ASSQWRGPDGYT
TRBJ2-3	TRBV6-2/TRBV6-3	ASSYSSASGGPTDTQY
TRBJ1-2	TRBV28	ASSSISRGANYGYT
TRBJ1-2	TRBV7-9	ASATGLNYGYT
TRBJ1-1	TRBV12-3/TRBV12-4	ASKKRENTEAF
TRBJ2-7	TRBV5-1	ASSLDQGGYEQY
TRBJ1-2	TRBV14	ASSQEIGVLYGYT
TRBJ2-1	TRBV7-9	ASSYPGVHNEQF
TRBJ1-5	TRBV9	ASSVQGGNQPQH
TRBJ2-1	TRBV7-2	ASSLGATSGGQF
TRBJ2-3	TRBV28	ASSSNRGGTDTQY
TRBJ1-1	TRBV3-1	ASSQVGGSTNTEAF
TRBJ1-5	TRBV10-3	AISAVGTGVQPQH
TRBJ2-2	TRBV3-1	ASSQAGGNTGELF
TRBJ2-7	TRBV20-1	SANWVAGAYEQY
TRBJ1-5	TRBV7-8	ASSSYRGHNQPQH
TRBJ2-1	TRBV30	AWSVSRDEQF
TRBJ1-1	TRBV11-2	ASNSLGRGRETEAF
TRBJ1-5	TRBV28	ASTTPGSNQPQH
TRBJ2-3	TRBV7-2	ASSRQGATDTQY
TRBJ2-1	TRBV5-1	AGSLFSGARLYNEQS
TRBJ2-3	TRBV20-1	SAGTVSGRVTDTQY
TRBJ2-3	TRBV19	ASSIGAQTDTQY
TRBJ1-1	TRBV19	ASKAPADTEAF
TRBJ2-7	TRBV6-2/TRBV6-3	ASTLPSYEQY
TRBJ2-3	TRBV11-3	ASSRAEVADTQY
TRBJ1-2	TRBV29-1	SVVTGPLHYGYT
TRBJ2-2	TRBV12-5	ASGLEGSGRFGTGELF
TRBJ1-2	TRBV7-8	ASSIGTWDGYT
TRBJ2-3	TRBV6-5	ASSYAGLGLADTQY